These T cell receptor beta chains were read from a single sample in a study of T cell responses to AZD1222 COVID-19 vaccine. Using immunoSEQ multiplex PCR, the repertoire was profiled, and TCRdb retains in-frame clones only, with some absent. The sample yields under 85,000 clones, roughly 87% seen once. The specimen was peripheral blood, collected on day 0 of AZD1222 vaccination. The receptors were gathered from an adult in good health. The CDR3 runs from the conserved cysteine through the conserved F or W. Fields, in order: V gene, D gene, J gene, clone size, CDR3 protein, CDR3 DNA. The D gene is left open where the match is weak. Clone size is shown for a subset of rows, as once, few, many or a class of expanded clone.

V gene: TRBV4-1
D gene: NA
J gene: TRBJ1-2
clone size: NA
CDR3 protein: CASSQVQDWDYGYTF
CDR3 DNA: TGCGCCAGCAGCCAAGTACAGGATTGGGACTATGGCTACACCTTC

V gene: TRBV19
D gene: TRBD2
J gene: TRBJ2-7
clone size: once
CDR3 protein: CASSIDQRGARYF
CDR3 DNA: TGTGCCAGTAGTATAGATCAGCGGGGGGCGAGGTACTTC

V gene: TRBV18
D gene: TRBD2
J gene: TRBJ2-1
clone size: NA
CDR3 protein: CASSPQGGAVLEQFF
CDR3 DNA: TGTGCCAGCTCACCACAGGGAGGGGCCGTCCTCGAGCAGTTCTTC

V gene: TRBV25-1
D gene: TRBD1
J gene: TRBJ1-5
clone size: NA
CDR3 protein: CASSPAGGNQPQHF
CDR3 DNA: TGTGCCAGCAGCCCGGCAGGGGGTAATCAGCCCCAGCATTTT

V gene: TRBV19
D gene: NA
J gene: TRBJ2-3
clone size: NA
CDR3 protein: CASSPQLASTDTQYF
CDR3 DNA: TGTGCCAGTAGTCCACAGCTAGCGAGCACAGATACGCAGTATTTT

V gene: TRBV7-2
D gene: NA
J gene: TRBJ1-3
clone size: NA
CDR3 protein: CASSSVSSGNTIYF
CDR3 DNA: TGTGCCAGCAGCTCTGTGAGCTCTGGAAACACCATATATTTT

V gene: TRBV13
D gene: NA
J gene: TRBJ2-7
clone size: NA
CDR3 protein: CASSLWGANNEQYF
CDR3 DNA: TGTGCCAGCAGCTTATGGGGGGCAAACAACGAGCAGTACTTC

V gene: TRBV7-2
D gene: TRBD1
J gene: TRBJ2-1
clone size: NA
CDR3 protein: CASSLAGDSPYNEQFF
CDR3 DNA: TGTGCCAGCAGCTTAGCCGGGGACAGCCCCTACAATGAGCAGTTCTTC

V gene: TRBV15
D gene: NA
J gene: TRBJ1-3
clone size: NA
CDR3 protein: CATSPHRDGRNTIYF
CDR3 DNA: TGTGCCACCAGCCCACACCGGGACGGAAGAAACACCATATATTTT

V gene: TRBV28
D gene: TRBD1
J gene: TRBJ1-5
clone size: NA
CDR3 protein: CASSTPGQGDQPQHF
CDR3 DNA: TGTGCCAGCAGTACCCCGGGACAGGGCGATCAGCCCCAGCATTTT

V gene: TRBV19
D gene: TRBD1
J gene: TRBJ1-4
clone size: NA
CDR3 protein: CASSKGAVEKLFF
CDR3 DNA: TGTGCCAGTAGTAAGGGGGCCGTTGAAAAACTGTTTTTT

V gene: TRBV12-3/TRBV12-4
D gene: TRBD1
J gene: TRBJ2-1
clone size: NA
CDR3 protein: CASSLSGGNEQFF
CDR3 DNA: TGTGCCAGCAGTTTATCAGGGGGCAATGAGCAGTTCTTC

V gene: TRBV27
D gene: NA
J gene: TRBJ2-7
clone size: NA
CDR3 protein: CASSPPGREWSSYEQYF
CDR3 DNA: TGTGCCAGCAGTCCCCCCGGAAGGGAATGGTCGAGCTACGAGCAGTACTTC

V gene: TRBV5-1
D gene: NA
J gene: TRBJ1-6
clone size: few
CDR3 protein: CASSTRTVREGSPLHF
CDR3 DNA: TGCGCCAGCAGCACCCGGACGGTTCGAGAGGGTTCACCCCTCCACTTT

V gene: TRBV4-1
D gene: NA
J gene: TRBJ1-2
clone size: once
CDR3 protein: CASSHRDHLTLANYGYTF
CDR3 DNA: TGCGCCAGCAGCCACAGGGACCACCTAACCTTAGCTAACTATGGCTACACCTTC

V gene: TRBV10-3
D gene: NA
J gene: TRBJ2-5
clone size: NA
CDR3 protein: CAVCPGEKETQYF
CDR3 DNA: TGTGCCGTCTGCCCAGGGGAAAAAGAGACCCAGTACTTC

V gene: TRBV28
D gene: NA
J gene: TRBJ2-4
clone size: NA
CDR3 protein: CASRQGPLSKNIQYF
CDR3 DNA: TGTGCCAGCAGGCAGGGTCCGCTGTCCAAAAACATTCAGTACTTC

V gene: TRBV3-1/TRBV3-2
D gene: NA
J gene: TRBJ1-5
clone size: once
CDR3 protein: CASSHNAEGQPQHF
CDR3 DNA: TGTGCCAGCAGTCATAACGCGGAGGGGCAGCCCCAGCATTTT

V gene: TRBV9
D gene: NA
J gene: TRBJ1-1
clone size: NA
CDR3 protein: CASSTSPRALGHTEAFF
CDR3 DNA: TGTGCCAGCAGCACCTCCCCGAGGGCCCTGGGCCACACTGAAGCTTTCTTT

V gene: TRBV12-5
D gene: TRBD2
J gene: TRBJ2-1
clone size: NA
CDR3 protein: CASGSGLAAYNEQFF
CDR3 DNA: TGTGCTAGTGGTTCCGGACTAGCGGCCTACAATGAGCAGTTCTTC

V gene: TRBV27
D gene: NA
J gene: TRBJ2-7
clone size: few
CDR3 protein: CASSFLGGYEQYF
CDR3 DNA: TGTGCCAGCAGTTTCCTGGGGGGCTACGAGCAGTACTTC

V gene: TRBV9
D gene: TRBD2
J gene: TRBJ2-3
clone size: NA
CDR3 protein: CASSVSSGAYTDTQYF
CDR3 DNA: TGTGCCAGCAGCGTTTCTAGCGGGGCCTACACAGATACGCAGTATTTT

V gene: TRBV12-3/TRBV12-4
D gene: NA
J gene: TRBJ1-2
clone size: NA
CDR3 protein: CASSLGHDYGYTF
CDR3 DNA: TGTGCCAGCAGCCTCGGACACGACTATGGCTACACCTTC

V gene: TRBV6-5
D gene: TRBD1
J gene: TRBJ1-2
clone size: NA
CDR3 protein: CASRYRGNYGYTF
CDR3 DNA: TGTGCCAGCAGATACAGGGGAAACTATGGCTACACCTTC

V gene: TRBV2
D gene: NA
J gene: TRBJ2-1
clone size: once
CDR3 protein: CASSELRTTSPFF
CDR3 DNA: TGTGCCAGCAGTGAGTTAAGGACTACCTCCCCGTTCTTC

V gene: TRBV4-2
D gene: NA
J gene: TRBJ1-2
clone size: NA
CDR3 protein: CASSMETGLFGGYTF
CDR3 DNA: TGTGCCAGCAGCATGGAGACGGGACTTTTCGGCGGCTACACCTTC

V gene: TRBV11-2
D gene: TRBD2
J gene: TRBJ2-7
clone size: NA
CDR3 protein: CASSLDSGSTEQYF
CDR3 DNA: TGTGCCAGCAGCTTAGATAGCGGGAGTACCGAGCAGTACTTC

V gene: TRBV19
D gene: NA
J gene: TRBJ1-1
clone size: NA
CDR3 protein: CASNTREGTEAFF
CDR3 DNA: TGTGCCAGTAATACTAGGGAGGGCACTGAAGCTTTCTTT

V gene: TRBV5-8
D gene: TRBD1
J gene: TRBJ1-5
clone size: once
CDR3 protein: CASSRMTGSNQPQHF
CDR3 DNA: TGTGCCAGCAGCCGTATGACAGGGAGCAATCAGCCCCAGCATTTT